This T cell receptor beta chain was recovered during a study of shared clonotypes between healthy human individuals. Healthy HIV-negative adults with no recent acute infections or vaccinations were recruited as donors. For each subset, genomic DNA was distributed in equal portions over several immunoSEQ plates. The table came from immunoSEQ multiplex PCR; TCRdb's copy has only in-frame clones and leaves some out. The sample consists of more than 450,000 clones, roughly 78% of them appearing once. The germline V and J ends were trimmed by 7 bases and 0 bases, with 8 bases remaining between them. The CDR3 extends over 13 amino acids. Germline loops: CDR1 MNHEY, CDR2 SVGAGI. Regarding this clone: Antigen unknown.

The study, taken as a whole, reports: Sampling was confined to blood; repertoires within tissues likely differ. It was anticipated that sequencing depth would influence how many clonotypes donors shared.

The chain carries TRBV6-5 and TRBJ2-3; a possible D gene is TRBD2 (5 bases). The clonotype was recovered from a woman between 40 and 50 years old in good health. Some clones in this sample may be carry-over from other donors' samples. Material: PBMCs. This chain's CDR3 is CASKRTSTDTQYF. For the CDR3, the DNA is TGTGCCAGCAAACGGACTAGCACAGATACGCAGTATTTT.